Below are 24 T cell receptor beta chains sequenced from a single sample in a study of blood T cell repertoires in COVID-19. The data were produced by immunoSEQ multiplex PCR, yet TCRdb's version contains in-frame clones alone and is incomplete. The sample yields 250,000 to 300,000 clones, roughly 91% seen once. What was sequenced was PBMCs or T cells enriched from blood (not recorded which). The receptors were sampled from a woman in her forties with acute COVID-19.

The chain couples TRBV4-1 to TRBJ2-7, with 10 bases matching TRBD2. This CDR3 has 16 amino acids. Germline trimming cut 0 bases from V and 2 bases from J; bases unmatched to any gene: 4. Germline V gene sequence: CDR1 MGHRA, CDR2 YSYEKL. This CDR3 is CASSQDLAGDPYEQYF. CDR3 coding DNA: TGCGCCAGCAGCCAAGACCTAGCGGGGGACCCCTACGAGCAGTACTTC.

V usage is TRBV19 and J usage is TRBJ2-1; a possible D gene is TRBD2 (6 bases). This CDR3 spans 14 amino acids. V lost 9 bases and J lost 5, with 17 bases in between. Per the germline V gene, CDR1 is LNHDA and CDR2 is SQIVND (reference sequence). The CDR3 is CASLDAGRHNEQFF. The CDR3 DNA reads as TGTGCCAGCCTCGACGCGGGGCGACACAATGAGCAGTTCTTC. The full variable domain, rest sourced from reference TRBV19 and TRBJ2-1, is DGGITQSPKYLFRKEGQNVTLSCEQNLNHDAMYWYRQDPGQGLRLIYYSQIVNDFQKGDIAEGYSVSREKKESFPLTVTSAQKNPTAFYLCASLDAGRHNEQFFGPGTRLTVL.

The chain employs TRBV4-1 and TRBJ2-1; 16 nucleotides align to TRBD2. Germline CDR1 and CDR2: MGHRA and YSYEKL. Germline trimming cut 1 base from V and 8 bases from J; bases unmatched to any gene: 5. The CDR3 contains 17 residues. The chain's CDR3 is CASSQGPGLAGGHEQFF. The CDR3 coding sequence is TGCGCCAGCAGCCAAGGGCCGGGACTAGCGGGGGGGCATGAGCAGTTCTTC.

The CDR3: CASSLERGATGNTIYF. CDR3 bases: TGTGCCAGCAGCTTAGAACGGGGGGCGACTGGAAACACCATATATTTT. The rearrangement links TRBV7-2 to TRBJ1-3; weak D call: TRBD1 (6 bases). V gave up 1 base and J gave up 2 bases, with 12 bases separating them. CDR3 length: 16 residues. Per the germline V gene, CDR1 is SGHTA and CDR2 is FQGNSA.

The gene calls are TRBV18 and TRBJ1-2; 7 nucleotides line up with TRBD1. The germline CDR1 and CDR2 sequences are KGHSH and LQKENI. The J segment lost 4 bases and the V segment lost 3 bases, leaving 8 bases of the junction unmatched. The CDR3 is made up of 15 amino acids. CDR3 amino acids: CASSPRDSQSYGYTF. CDR3 bases: TGTGCCAGCTCACCTCGGGACAGCCAGTCCTATGGCTACACCTTC.

V and J are TRBV27 and TRBJ2-1; 11 positions agree with TRBD2. The length of the CDR3 is 16 residues. With V trimmed by 3 bases and J by 5 bases, 6 bases remained unmatched. The V gene's germline CDR1 is MNHEY and CDR2 SMNVEV (reference sequence). The CDR3 loop reads CASSLVGLAGDNEQFF. CDR3 nucleotides: TGTGCCAGCAGTTTGGTCGGACTAGCGGGCGACAATGAGCAGTTCTTC.

This chain connects TRBV3-1 (or the pseudogene TRBV3-2) to TRBJ1-1, with D possibly matching TRBD1 (6 bases). The CDR3 consists of 14 residues. The germline V gene encodes CDR1 LGHDT and CDR2 YNNKEL (reference sequence). The ends were cut back, 4 bases at V and 5 bases at J, with 14 bases in the middle. The CDR3 loop reads CASSRWDIRTEAFF. The DNA for the CDR3 is TGTGCCAGCAGCCGCTGGGACATTAGAACTGAAGCTTTCTTT.

The V call is TRBV6-1, the J call TRBJ2-4, with 7 bases matching TRBD1. With V trimmed by 3 bases and J by 3 bases, 5 bases remained unmatched. Germline CDR1 is MNHNS and CDR2 is SASEGT. The CDR3 totals 15 residues. The CDR3 region has the DNA TGTGCCAGCAGTGATTCAGGACAGGTCAAAAACATTCAGTACTTC. Its translation is CASSDSGQVKNIQYF.

The CDR3 sequence: CAWSRSLSNQPQHF. The CDR3 DNA sequence: TGTGCCTGGAGCCGAAGCCTTAGCAATCAGCCCCAGCATTTT. This sequence joins TRBV30 and TRBJ1-5; D is ambiguous. Trimming left V 3 bases short and J 0 bases short, with 9 bases between. Germline V lookup: CDR1 GTSNPN, CDR2 SVGIG (reference sequence). This CDR3 region has 14 residues.

This chain links TRBV10-3 with TRBJ1-5; D unresolved. This CDR3 region has 14 residues. The V gene's germline CDR1 is ENHRY and CDR2 SYGVKD. Trimming removed 0 bases at V and 4 bases at J, with 7 bases between. The chain's CDR3 is CAISESGGNQPQHF. The CDR3 DNA follows: TGTGCCATCAGTGAGTCGGGAGGAAATCAGCCCCAGCATTTT.

In its sample, this clone was seen once. V and J are TRBV24-1 and TRBJ2-1, with TRBD2 matching 9 bases. This CDR3 contains 16 residues. With 4 bases clipped from V and 5 bases from J, the junction kept 8 bases outside the gene matches. Germline CDR1 KGHDR, CDR2 SFDVKD. CDR3 sequence: CATSDQAGGGNNEQFF. Here the CDR3 DNA reads TGTGCCACCAGTGACCAAGCGGGAGGTGGGAACAATGAGCAGTTCTTC.

This chain uses TRBV4-1 with TRBJ2-1; D call uncertain. Trimming cost V 3 bases and J 9 bases, with 15 bases left between them. The CDR3 consists of 14 residues. Germline V lookup: CDR1 MGHRA, CDR2 YSYEKL. The CDR3 sequence: CASSHFVGQSEQFF. The CDR3 DNA reads TGCGCCAGCAGCCACTTCGTCGGTCAAAGTGAGCAGTTCTTC.

The V call is TRBV25-1, the J call TRBJ1-2; 7 bases are a match to TRBD1. The CDR3 length is 15 residues. CDR1 MGHDK and CDR2 SYGVNS come from the germline V gene. Trimming at V came to 3 bases and at J to 4 bases, leaving 8 bases not matched to a gene. The CDR3 spells CASSDAGQKFYGYTF. CDR3 nucleotide sequence: TGTGCCAGCAGTGACGCGGGACAGAAATTCTATGGCTACACCTTC.

The V and J genes are TRBV7-9 and TRBJ2-3; 12 nucleotides agree with TRBD2. V lost 5 bases, J lost 3 bases, and 6 bases stayed unmatched. Germline V gene data show CDR1 as SEHNR and CDR2 as FQNEAQ (reference sequence). The CDR3 consists of 16 residues. The CDR3 DNA reads as TGTGCCAGCAGCCCTAGCGGGGGGGCCGGGACAGATACGCAGTATTTT. Translation: CASSPSGGAGTDTQYF.

This clone was counted a single time. The chain uses TRBV29-1 and TRBJ1-1; D is ambiguous. The germline V and J ends were trimmed by 4 bases and 0 bases, with 9 bases remaining between them. The CDR3 has 13 amino acids. Germline CDR1 is SQVTM and CDR2 is ANQGSEA. The CDR3 coding sequence is TGCAGCGTTGGGCAGTTCATGAACACTGAAGCTTTCTTT. Translation: CSVGQFMNTEAFF.

The J gene is TRBJ1-2, the V gene TRBV7-9; 8 nucleotides line up with TRBD1. Germline CDR1 and CDR2: SEHNR and FQNEAQ (reference sequence). The CDR3 extends over 15 amino acids. V gave up 6 bases and J gave up 4 bases; unmatched junction bases: 10. The CDR3 DNA is TGTGCCAGCAGTCTCCAGGGGGCGCAGACCTATGGCTACACCTTC. Encoded protein: CASSLQGAQTYGYTF.

This chain joins TRBV28 and TRBJ1-5; tentative D call: TRBD1 (5 bases). The CDR3 covers 15 residues. The germline CDR1 and CDR2 sequences are MDHEN and SYDVKM. V lost 3 bases and J 4 bases, leaving 13 bases between the germline ends. The CDR3 coding sequence is TGTGCCAGCAGTTTCTCGAGGAGGGGAAATCAGCCCCAGCATTTT. Its translation is CASSFSRRGNQPQHF.

The CDR3 sequence is CASSLGSNYGYTF. The DNA for the CDR3 is TGCGCCAGCAGCTTGGGTAGTAACTATGGCTACACCTTC. The chain uses TRBV5-1 and TRBJ1-2; D gene unclear. This CDR3 is 13 amino acids long. Germline V CDR1 and CDR2: SGHRS, YFSETQ. V lost 0 bases and J lost 1, with 4 bases in between.

The chain employs TRBV7-8 and TRBJ1-1; D not certain. Germline-derived CDR1 and CDR2 are SGHVS and FQNEAQ. This CDR3 region has 15 residues. The germline V and J ends were trimmed by 3 bases and 1 base, with 12 bases remaining between them. The CDR3 spells CASSLRTGRNTEAFF. For the CDR3, the DNA is TGTGCCAGCAGCTTGAGGACTGGTCGGAACACTGAAGCTTTCTTT.

The rearrangement links TRBV19 to TRBJ1-5; TRBD1 aligns across 11 bases. Per germline, CDR1 LNHDA and CDR2 SQIVND (reference sequence). The CDR3 consists of 18 residues. V trimming: 3 bases; J trimming: 2 bases; junction bases outside the gene matches: 9. The DNA for the CDR3 is TGTGCCAGTAGTATCGGGACAGGGGGTGTCGTGGGCAATCAGCCCCAGCATTTT. It codes for CASSIGTGGVVGNQPQHF.

J is TRBJ1-1 and V is TRBV3-1 (or the pseudogene TRBV3-2); D remains ambiguous. Per the germline V gene, CDR1 is LGHDT and CDR2 is YNNKEL (reference sequence). Between the trimmed V and J ends, which lost 1 base and 3 bases, there was a span of 6 bases. The CDR3 has 13 residues. The DNA of the CDR3 is TGTGCCAGCAGCCAAGTATCGTACACTGAAGCTTTCTTT. Its translation is CASSQVSYTEAFF.

The chain recombines TRBV25-1 with TRBJ2-5; no clear D. Germline CDR1 reads MGHDK; CDR2 reads SYGVNS. The length of the CDR3 is 16 residues. V was clipped by 4 bases and J by 5 bases, with 20 bases between them. The CDR3 spells CASSGFLGPTGETQYF. The CDR3 region has the DNA TGTGCCAGCAGTGGCTTCCTAGGCCCGACTGGGGAGACCCAGTACTTC.

CDR3 nucleotide sequence: TGTGCCAGCAGCCAAGTTTCGAATCAGCCCCAGCATTTT. Protein sequence: CASSQVSNQPQHF. The chain couples TRBV3-1 (or the pseudogene TRBV3-2) to TRBJ1-5; D is ambiguous. Trimming took 1 base from V and 4 from J, leaving 5 bases between them. The V gene's germline CDR1 is LGHDT and CDR2 YNNKEL (reference sequence). CDR3 length: 13 amino acids.

The rearrangement links TRBV19 to TRBJ2-7; possible D gene TRBD2, 6 bases. CDR3 size: 13 residues. V gave up 5 bases and J gave up 7 bases, with 15 bases separating them. The germline gives CDR1 LNHDA, CDR2 SQIVND (reference sequence). The CDR3 sequence is CASSFGLGGEQYF. CDR3 nucleotide sequence: TGTGCCAGTAGTTTCGGGTTGGGGGGAGAGCAGTACTTC. The full variable domain, completed using reference TRBV19 and TRBJ2-7, is DGGITQSPKYLFRKEGQNVTLSCEQNLNHDAMYWYRQDPGQGLRLIYYSQIVNDFQKGDIAEGYSVSREKKESFPLTVTSAQKNPTAFYLCASSFGLGGEQYFGPGTRLTVT.